Listed below are T cell receptor beta chains from one sample, sequenced in a study of shared clonotypes between healthy human individuals. TCRdb keeps only in-frame clones here, not all; method: immunoSEQ multiplex PCR. The table shows about 2 million clones, with approximately 94% occurring only once. The sample was naive CD8+ T cells sorted from blood. Every receptor here comes from a man between 18 and 29 years old in good health. CDR3s include the opening cysteine and the closing phenylalanine or tryptophan. Fields, in order: D gene, V gene, clone size, J gene, CDR3 protein, CDR3 DNA. D genes are given only for firm matches. Size is stated for part of the rows, as once, few or many counts, or as a class when the clone is expanded.

d_gene: -; v_gene: TRBV2; abundance: -; j_gene: TRBJ2-7; CDR3aa: CALTRGTYEQYF; CDR3nt: TGTGCCCTCACCCGGGGGACGTACGAGCAGTACTTC
d_gene: TRBD2; v_gene: TRBV11-2; abundance: -; j_gene: TRBJ2-1; CDR3aa: CASSLLAGAYNEQFF; CDR3nt: TGTGCCAGCAGCCTACTAGCGGGGGCCTACAATGAGCAGTTCTTC
d_gene: TRBD1; v_gene: TRBV27; abundance: -; j_gene: TRBJ1-1; CDR3aa: CASSWAGQANTEAFF; CDR3nt: TGTGCCAGCAGTTGGGCCGGACAGGCAAACACTGAAGCTTTCTTT
d_gene: -; v_gene: TRBV13; abundance: -; j_gene: TRBJ2-7; CDR3aa: CASSLRGPTSYEQYF; CDR3nt: TGTGCCAGCAGCTTACGGGGCCCAACCTCCTACGAGCAGTACTTC
d_gene: -; v_gene: TRBV7-6; abundance: -; j_gene: TRBJ1-3; CDR3aa: CASSWGGGNTIYF; CDR3nt: TGTGCCAGCAGCTGGGGAGGGGGAAACACCATATATTTT
d_gene: -; v_gene: TRBV5-1; abundance: -; j_gene: TRBJ2-7; CDR3aa: CASTWRTDSLTYEQYF; CDR3nt: TGCGCCAGCACCTGGAGGACGGACAGCCTTACCTACGAGCAGTACTTC
d_gene: TRBD1; v_gene: TRBV27; abundance: -; j_gene: TRBJ1-1; CDR3aa: CASSQGVKNTEAFF; CDR3nt: TGTGCCAGCAGCCAGGGGGTTAAGAACACTGAAGCTTTCTTT
d_gene: -; v_gene: TRBV7-2; abundance: -; j_gene: TRBJ1-1; CDR3aa: CASSLGGGMVTEAFF; CDR3nt: TGTGCCAGCAGCTTAGGGGGAGGTATGGTCACTGAAGCTTTCTTT
d_gene: -; v_gene: TRBV19; abundance: -; j_gene: TRBJ2-7; CDR3aa: CASSITANYEQYF; CDR3nt: TGTGCCAGTAGTATCACAGCGAACTACGAGCAGTACTTC
d_gene: -; v_gene: TRBV25-1; abundance: -; j_gene: TRBJ2-1; CDR3aa: CASSTGQGIEQFF; CDR3nt: TGTGCCAGCTCTACCGGGCAGGGGATTGAGCAGTTCTTC
d_gene: -; v_gene: TRBV4-3; abundance: -; j_gene: TRBJ2-7; CDR3aa: CASSQEGRGGSEQYF; CDR3nt: TGCGCCAGCAGCCAAGAAGGCAGGGGTGGATCCGAGCAGTACTTC
d_gene: -; v_gene: TRBV12-5; abundance: -; j_gene: TRBJ1-1; CDR3aa: CASGLWGYTEAFF; CDR3nt: TGTGCTAGTGGGCTATGGGGATATACTGAAGCTTTCTTT
d_gene: TRBD2; v_gene: TRBV18; abundance: -; j_gene: TRBJ2-3; CDR3aa: CASSGGTSGGLSTDTQYF; CDR3nt: TGTGCCAGCTCAGGCGGGACTAGCGGGGGCCTCAGCACAGATACGCAGTATTTT
d_gene: -; v_gene: TRBV13; abundance: -; j_gene: TRBJ1-2; CDR3aa: CASSLEGVGGYTF; CDR3nt: TGTGCCAGCAGCTTAGAGGGCGTTGGCGGCTACACCTTC
d_gene: TRBD2; v_gene: TRBV6-1; abundance: -; j_gene: TRBJ2-3; CDR3aa: CASSDLKRGEDTQYF; CDR3nt: TGTGCCAGCAGTGATCTTAAGCGGGGGGAGGATACGCAGTATTTT
d_gene: TRBD1; v_gene: TRBV6-1; abundance: once; j_gene: TRBJ1-1; CDR3aa: CASRGTGVNTEAFF; CDR3nt: TGTGCCAGCAGAGGAACAGGGGTGAACACTGAAGCTTTCTTT
d_gene: -; v_gene: TRBV19; abundance: -; j_gene: TRBJ2-1; CDR3aa: CASSISTGSNEQFF; CDR3nt: TGTGCCAGTAGTATTTCTACCGGGTCCAATGAGCAGTTCTTC
d_gene: TRBD1; v_gene: TRBV15; abundance: -; j_gene: TRBJ1-2; CDR3aa: CATSRDLGQGDGYTF; CDR3nt: TGTGCCACCAGCAGAGATTTGGGACAGGGGGATGGCTACACCTTC
d_gene: -; v_gene: TRBV7-6; abundance: -; j_gene: TRBJ2-7; CDR3aa: CASSVDSIGEQYF; CDR3nt: TGTGCCAGCAGCGTTGACAGTATAGGCGAGCAGTACTTC
d_gene: TRBD1; v_gene: TRBV2; abundance: few; j_gene: TRBJ1-6; CDR3aa: CASRRQGEITPLHF; CDR3nt: TGTGCCAGCAGACGACAGGGGGAAATAACACCCCTCCACTTT
d_gene: TRBD1; v_gene: TRBV19; abundance: -; j_gene: TRBJ2-1; CDR3aa: CASSTTGNEQFF; CDR3nt: TGTGCCAGTAGTACGACAGGGAATGAGCAGTTCTTC
d_gene: -; v_gene: TRBV13; abundance: few; j_gene: TRBJ2-7; CDR3aa: CASSLAGSSYEQYF; CDR3nt: TGTGCCAGCAGCTTAGCGGGAAGCTCCTACGAGCAGTACTTC
d_gene: -; v_gene: TRBV5-6; abundance: -; j_gene: TRBJ2-7; CDR3aa: CASSLGGTYEQYF; CDR3nt: TGTGCCAGCAGCTTAGGCGGGACCTACGAGCAGTACTTC
d_gene: TRBD2; v_gene: TRBV13; abundance: -; j_gene: TRBJ2-1; CDR3aa: CASSLAGGQFF; CDR3nt: TGTGCCAGCAGCTTAGCGGGGGGGCAGTTCTTC
d_gene: -; v_gene: TRBV25-1; abundance: once; j_gene: TRBJ2-5; CDR3aa: CASSEGETQYF; CDR3nt: TGTGCCAGCAGTGAAGGAGAGACCCAGTACTTC
d_gene: -; v_gene: TRBV6-5; abundance: -; j_gene: TRBJ1-2; CDR3aa: CASSYSKAYGYTF; CDR3nt: TGTGCCAGCAGTTACTCGAAAGCCTATGGCTACACCTTC
d_gene: -; v_gene: TRBV9; abundance: -; j_gene: TRBJ2-4; CDR3aa: CASSAQGSAKNIQYF; CDR3nt: TGTGCCAGCAGCGCTCAGGGGTCGGCCAAAAACATTCAGTACTTC
d_gene: -; v_gene: TRBV4-3; abundance: -; j_gene: TRBJ1-1; CDR3aa: CASSLRRGTEAFF; CDR3nt: TGCGCCAGCAGCCTGCGGAGGGGCACTGAAGCTTTCTTT
d_gene: -; v_gene: TRBV5-6; abundance: -; j_gene: TRBJ2-7; CDR3aa: CASSAYEGAYEQYF; CDR3nt: TGTGCCAGCAGCGCTTATGAAGGGGCCTACGAGCAGTACTTC
d_gene: -; v_gene: TRBV5-1; abundance: once; j_gene: TRBJ1-2; CDR3aa: CASSFRDKLNTNYGYTF; CDR3nt: TGCGCCAGCAGCTTCCGGGACAAGCTAAACACTAACTATGGCTACACCTTC
d_gene: -; v_gene: TRBV5-6; abundance: -; j_gene: TRBJ2-3; CDR3aa: CASSLEGSYGTDTQYF; CDR3nt: TGTGCCAGCAGCTTGGAAGGTTCGTATGGAACAGATACGCAGTATTTT
d_gene: -; v_gene: TRBV28; abundance: -; j_gene: TRBJ2-3; CDR3aa: CASSLYSGTDTQYF; CDR3nt: TGTGCCAGCAGTTTATATAGCGGCACAGATACGCAGTATTTT
d_gene: TRBD2; v_gene: TRBV25-1; abundance: -; j_gene: TRBJ2-5; CDR3aa: CASSGLAGAKETQYF; CDR3nt: TGTGCCAGCAGCGGACTAGCGGGAGCCAAAGAGACCCAGTACTTC
d_gene: -; v_gene: TRBV28; abundance: -; j_gene: TRBJ2-7; CDR3aa: CASSLDSYEQYF; CDR3nt: TGTGCCAGCAGTTTAGACAGCTACGAGCAGTACTTC
d_gene: TRBD1; v_gene: TRBV15; abundance: once; j_gene: TRBJ1-3; CDR3aa: CATSRDRWQGDGNTIYF; CDR3nt: TGTGCCACCAGCAGAGATCGGTGGCAGGGGGATGGAAACACCATATATTTT
d_gene: -; v_gene: TRBV15; abundance: once; j_gene: TRBJ1-2; CDR3aa: CATSTDRSNYGYTF; CDR3nt: TGTGCCACCAGCACCGACAGGTCTAACTATGGCTACACCTTC
d_gene: TRBD1; v_gene: TRBV30; abundance: -; j_gene: TRBJ1-2; CDR3aa: CAWSGDRAHGYTF; CDR3nt: TGTGCCTGGAGTGGGGACAGGGCCCATGGCTACACCTTC
d_gene: TRBD1; v_gene: TRBV7-9; abundance: -; j_gene: TRBJ1-5; CDR3aa: CASSLAGGLNQPQHF; CDR3nt: TGTGCCAGCAGCTTAGCAGGGGGCCTTAATCAGCCCCAGCATTTT
d_gene: -; v_gene: TRBV7-6; abundance: -; j_gene: TRBJ2-7; CDR3aa: CASSLGDYYEQYF; CDR3nt: TGTGCCAGCAGCCTTGGGGATTACTACGAGCAGTACTTC
d_gene: -; v_gene: TRBV29-1; abundance: -; j_gene: TRBJ1-2; CDR3aa: CSVDRLEANYGYTF; CDR3nt: TGCAGCGTTGACAGACTAGAAGCTAACTATGGCTACACCTTC
d_gene: TRBD2; v_gene: TRBV7-9; abundance: -; j_gene: TRBJ2-1; CDR3aa: CASSLEAGVYNEQFF; CDR3nt: TGTGCCAGCAGCTTAGAAGCGGGGGTCTACAATGAGCAGTTCTTC
d_gene: -; v_gene: TRBV30; abundance: -; j_gene: TRBJ2-5; CDR3aa: CAYEGGETQYF; CDR3nt: TGTGCCTACGAGGGAGGCGAGACCCAGTACTTC
d_gene: -; v_gene: TRBV6-5; abundance: -; j_gene: TRBJ2-1; CDR3aa: CASSFGGYNEQFF; CDR3nt: TGTGCCAGCAGTTTTGGCGGGTACAATGAGCAGTTCTTC